The T cell receptor beta chain under discussion was sequenced for a study of Ad26.COV2.S vaccination and SARS-CoV-2 variants. Treatment meaning: around 19 received Ad26.COV2.S at low or high dose, single or two shots; 5 received placebo; per-sample allocation not given. At day 63 after the first vaccine or placebo injection, samples were drawn. This person who donated was an adult of 18-55 years in Boston. Comments on this clone: The antigen remains unidentified.

Looked up from germline, CDR1 is LGHNA and CDR2 is YNFKEQ. The V end lost 0 bases, the J end lost 7 bases, and 12 bases lay between the germline ends. CDR3 length: 14 amino acids. Repertoires were generated with immunoSEQ multiplex PCR, while TCRdb's copy carries only in-frame clones and drops some. The repertoire consists of roughly 700,000 clones, with 80% to 90% occurring once and the leading ten covering about 1.5%. Study-wide points: Vaccinees reportedly had broad spike-specific CD8+ and CD4+ T cell responses.

This chain joins TRBV4-2 and TRBJ1-2, with TRBD1 as a possible D gene (6 bases). The material sequenced was peripheral blood, taken in a trial of Ad26.COV2.S vaccine versus placebo. The source of this sequence is a person between 18 and 59 years old who received the Ad26.COV2.S COVID-19 vaccine or a placebo. The CDR3 bases are TGTGCCAGCAGCCAAGATCGGCAGGGGATTGGCTACACCTTC. This gives the protein CASSQDRQGIGYTF.